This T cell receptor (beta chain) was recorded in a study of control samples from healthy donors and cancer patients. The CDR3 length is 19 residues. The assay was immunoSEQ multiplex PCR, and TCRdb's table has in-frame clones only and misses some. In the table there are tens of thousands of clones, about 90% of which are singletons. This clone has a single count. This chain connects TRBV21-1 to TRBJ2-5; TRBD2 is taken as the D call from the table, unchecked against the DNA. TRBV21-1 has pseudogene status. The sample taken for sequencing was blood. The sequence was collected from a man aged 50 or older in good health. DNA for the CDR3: TGTGCCAGCAGCACTCCGGGACTAGCGGGGGGGCATTCGGGAGAGACCCAGTACTTC. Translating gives CASSTPGLAGGHSGETQYF.